This T cell receptor beta chain is drawn from a study of cytomegalovirus exposure and HLA in healthy donors. Study-level background: Later, an analysis reported that the 110 or so validation repertoires had used the same platform as the roughly 720 first-cohort repertoires. Study outcomes and limitations: The CMV antigen specificity of a few CMV-associated chains was confirmed through in vitro analysis. Across donors, most TCRs were seen rarely, yet some public ones were widespread.

Assay used: immunoSEQ multiplex PCR; TCRdb lists only in-frame clones, some missing. The sample carries a few hundred thousand clones, roughly 89% recorded once. Germline-derived CDR1 and CDR2 are MNHEY and SVGAGI. There are 15 residues in the CDR3. Trimming pared 7 bases from V and 0 bases from J, leaving 16 bases between. Only one count was recorded for this clone. Its specificity is not known. This sequence joins TRBV6-5 and TRBJ2-7; no clear D. The sample taken for sequencing was PBMCs. The sequence came from a woman aged 18 to 35 in good health and CMV-seronegative. The CDR3, as DNA: TGTGCCAGCACCCCCTCCCGGAGATCCTCCTACGAGCAGTACTTC. It encodes CASTPSRRSSYEQYF.